This TCR beta chain originates from a study of cytomegalovirus exposure and HLA in healthy donors. Study-level results: As a later analysis showed, a missense DCLRE1C variant was linked to trimming of TCR beta V- and J-genes. The authors listed 164 TCR beta chains as cytomegalovirus-associated.

The PCR made use of 60 Vbeta and 13 Jbeta primers. Sequencing was performed with immunoSEQ multiplex PCR; in TCRdb, only in-frame clones are kept and a portion is missing. Here the sample spans some 48,000 clones, roughly 80% being singletons. The V gene lost 2 bases and the J gene lost 0 bases, with 7 bases spanning the gap. The CDR3 has 14 amino acids. Germline V lookup: CDR1 KGHSH, CDR2 LQKENI. About this clone itself: Antigen: not known.

The chain uses TRBV18 and TRBJ1-2; weak D call: TRBD1 (5 bases). The receptor was isolated from a man aged 25-45 years in good health and CMV-seropositive. The sequenced material came from PBMCs. The CDR3 DNA follows: TGTGCCAGCTCACCATCACAGGCTAACTATGGCTACACCTTC. Amino acids: CASSPSQANYGYTF.